This T cell receptor (beta chain) was sequenced in a study of cytotoxic CD8 clonotypes in ibrutinib-treated CLL. V gave up 3 bases and J gave up 5 bases; unmatched junction bases: 9. This CDR3 is 15 amino acids long. Germline CDR1 is SGHNT and CDR2 is YYREEE (reference sequence). Using immunoSEQ multiplex PCR, the repertoire was profiled, and TCRdb retains in-frame clones only, with some absent. Found here are tens of thousands of clones, around 60% of them singletons; the top ten hold approximately 20%. The sequences come from PBMCs, collected after 24 months of ibrutinib treatment. This clonotype was obtained from a human donor with chronic lymphocytic leukemia. The chain carries TRBV5-4 and TRBJ1-2; TRBD1 aligns across 8 bases. The CDR3 reads CASSSLTGVRYGYTF. The CDR3 coding sequence is TGTGCCAGCAGCTCCCTGACAGGGGTCCGTTATGGCTACACCTTC.